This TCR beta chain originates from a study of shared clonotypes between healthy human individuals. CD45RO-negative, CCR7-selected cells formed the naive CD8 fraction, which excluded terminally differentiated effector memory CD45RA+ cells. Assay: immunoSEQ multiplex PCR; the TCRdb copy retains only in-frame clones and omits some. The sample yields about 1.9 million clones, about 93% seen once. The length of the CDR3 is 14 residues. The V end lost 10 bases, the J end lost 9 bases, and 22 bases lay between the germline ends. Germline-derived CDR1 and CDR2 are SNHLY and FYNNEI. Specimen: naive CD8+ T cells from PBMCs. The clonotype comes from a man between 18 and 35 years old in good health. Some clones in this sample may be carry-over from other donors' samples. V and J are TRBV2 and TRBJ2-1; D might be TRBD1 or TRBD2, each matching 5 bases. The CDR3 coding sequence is TGTGCCACCAGGGACCCTTACGAAAGCGGTGAGCAGTTCTTC. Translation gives CATRDPYESGEQFF.